Each of the 30 T cell receptor beta chains below was sequenced from the same sample in a study of blood T cell repertoires in COVID-19. Libraries were prepared by immunoSEQ multiplex PCR; TCRdb keeps only in-frame clonotypes and omits some of them. The sample gives about 370,000 clones, 80% to 90% of which show up once; more than 0.8% is in the top ten. The sample consisted of PBMCs or T cells enriched from blood (not recorded which). The receptors derive from a man younger than 30 who had recovered from COVID-19.

This chain joins TRBV6-5 and TRBJ2-3; 10 nucleotides line up with TRBD2. The length of the CDR3 is 14 residues. With V trimmed by 10 bases and J by 1 base, 5 bases remained unmatched. CDR1 and CDR2 (germline): MNHEY, SVGAGI. CDR3 in amino acids: CATLAGGGTDTQYF. CDR3 in DNA: TGTGCCACCTTAGCGGGAGGTGGCACAGATACGCAGTATTTT.

This clone was detected only once. The V and J genes are TRBV18 and TRBJ2-5; 10 bases match TRBD1. This CDR3 has 16 residues. Trimming cost V 4 bases and J 2 bases; bases outside gene matches: 7. Per the germline V gene, CDR1 is KGHSH and CDR2 is LQKENI. CDR3 nucleotides: TGTGCCAGCTCACTCAACCGGGACAGGGGACAAGAGACCCAGTACTTC. Protein: CASSLNRDRGQETQYF.

This sequence joins TRBV30 and TRBJ1-5; TRBD1 might be the D (6 bases). There are 13 residues in the CDR3. Trimming took off 3 bases at V and 5 bases at J, with 11 bases between the two ends. Germline V gives CDR1 GTSNPN, CDR2 SVGIG (reference sequence). CDR3 sequence reads: CAWSIKGDQPQHF. The CDR3 DNA is TGTGCCTGGAGCATAAAGGGGGATCAGCCCCAGCATTTT.

The chain has TRBV5-1 and TRBJ2-3; TRBD2 agrees at 7 bases. This CDR3 is built from 15 residues. The germline V gene has CDR1 SGHRS and CDR2 YFSETQ. J gave up 6 bases and V 2 bases, and 9 bases lay outside the gene matches. The CDR3 coding sequence is TGCGCCAGCAGCTTAAGCCGGGGGGTCGCGGATACGCAGTATTTT. This gives the protein CASSLSRGVADTQYF.

The chain uses TRBV3-1 (or the pseudogene TRBV3-2) and TRBJ2-5, with TRBD2 as a possible D gene (6 bases). Germline CDR1 LGHDT, CDR2 YNNKEL (reference sequence). V was cut by 8 bases and J by 1 base, with 8 bases left in between. CDR3 length: 12 amino acids. The CDR3 protein is CASGRPQETQYF. The CDR3 bases are TGTGCCAGCGGGAGGCCCCAAGAGACCCAGTACTTC.

This clone was recorded once. The V and J genes are TRBV28 and TRBJ1-1, with a weak D call TRBD1 (5 bases). The CDR3 extends over 14 amino acids. Germline CDR1 MDHEN, CDR2 SYDVKM. V gave up 1 base and J gave up 4 bases, with 10 bases separating them. For the CDR3, the DNA is TGTGCCAGCAGTTTATCGCAGGGCTTCACTGAAGCTTTCTTT. It is translated as CASSLSQGFTEAFF.

The rearrangement uses TRBV5-5 and TRBJ2-7, with unresolved D. Deletions cut 4 bases from V and 7 bases from J, with 18 bases between. CDR1 is SGHKS, CDR2 YYEKEE, per germline (reference sequence). This CDR3 has 14 amino acids. The DNA of the CDR3 is TGTGCCAGCAGCAAACTTATAACAGCCTGGGAGCAGTACTTC. Translating gives CASSKLITAWEQYF.

A note on this clone: The junction differs from germline at one of its ends, possibly a read error. This sequence joins TRBV5-1 and TRBJ2-7; TRBD1 might be the D (5 bases). This CDR3 contains 14 residues. CDR1 and CDR2 (germline): SGHRS, YFSETQ. This CDR3 is CASSFRQGSCEQYF. The CDR3 DNA sequence: TGCGCCAGCAGCTTTCGGCAGGGCTCCTGCGAGCAGTACTTC.

The chain is built from TRBV15 and TRBJ2-7; tentatively, D is TRBD1 (6 bases). The CDR3 spans 12 residues. Germline lookup yields CDR1 LNHNV and CDR2 YYDKDF (reference sequence). Trimming cost V 1 base and J 7 bases, with 8 bases left between them. The CDR3 sequence: CATSRGRGEQYF. Written as DNA, the CDR3 is TGTGCCACCAGCAGAGGCAGGGGTGAGCAGTACTTC. Variable domain in full (rest from reference TRBV15 and TRBJ2-7): DAMVIQNPRYQVTQFGKPVTLSCSQTLNHNVMYWYQQKSSQAPKLLFHYYDKDFNNEADTPDNFQSRRPNTSFCFLDIRSPGLGDTAMYLCATSRGRGEQYFGPGTRLTVT.

The chain is built from TRBV27 and TRBJ2-3; maybe TRBD2 (5 bases). From germline, CDR1 is MNHEY and CDR2 SMNVEV (reference sequence). This CDR3 has 13 amino acids. Trimming shortened V by 6 bases and J by 4 bases, and 11 bases separated the two germline ends. The CDR3 is CASRDLASDTQYF. The CDR3 nucleotides are TGTGCCAGCAGGGACCTAGCTTCAGATACGCAGTATTTT.

The chain employs TRBV3-1 (or the pseudogene TRBV3-2) and TRBJ2-3, with 10 positions matching TRBD2. Looked up from germline, CDR1 is LGHDT and CDR2 is YNNKEL (reference sequence). Trimming cost V 5 bases and J 4 bases; bases outside gene matches: 6. CDR3 length equals 15 residues. In DNA, the CDR3 is TGTGCCAGCAGCAAAAGCGGGGGGGCCCCAGATACGCAGTATTTT. Encoded protein: CASSKSGGAPDTQYF.

This clone was seen once. The chain is built from TRBV30 and TRBJ1-5; no reliable D call. Germline loops: CDR1 GTSNPN, CDR2 SVGIG (reference sequence). This CDR3 spans 13 amino acids. Trimming shortened V by 2 bases and J by 4 bases, and 9 bases separated the two germline ends. The CDR3: CAWSNQTNQPQHF. The DNA for the CDR3 is TGTGCCTGGAGTAACCAGACTAATCAGCCCCAGCATTTT.

The V gene is TRBV18, the J gene TRBJ2-1; 9 bases map to TRBD1. Per the germline V gene, CDR1 is KGHSH and CDR2 is LQKENI. This CDR3 spans 15 amino acids. The J segment lost 8 bases and the V segment lost 3 bases, leaving 8 bases of the junction unmatched. CDR3 sequence reads: CASSPGTGKVHEQFF. CDR3 DNA sequence: TGTGCCAGCTCACCTGGGACAGGGAAGGTTCATGAGCAGTTCTTC.

This clone was detected a few times. The chain couples TRBV19 to TRBJ1-3; possible D gene TRBD1, 6 bases. V was clipped by 2 bases and J by 4 bases, with 9 bases between them. The CDR3 spans 14 residues. CDR1 is LNHDA and CDR2 is SQIVND in the germline V gene (reference sequence). CDR3 sequence (DNA): TGTGCCAGTAGTATAAGACAGGACGGAAACACCATATATTTT. As protein: CASSIRQDGNTIYF.

The V gene is TRBV28, the J gene TRBJ2-1; TRBD2 matches 12 bases. CDR3 length: 16 residues. Germline CDR1 reads MDHEN; CDR2 reads SYDVKM. Trimming cost V 4 bases and J 6 bases; bases outside gene matches: 7. Written as DNA, the CDR3 is TGTGCCAGCAGTTGGACGCTAGCGGGAGGGGGCAATGAGCAGTTCTTC. Protein product: CASSWTLAGGGNEQFF.

The rearrangement links TRBV7-8 to TRBJ2-1; D remains ambiguous. V lost 5 bases and J lost 2, with 16 bases in between. Germline V gives CDR1 SGHVS, CDR2 FQNEAQ. There are 16 residues in the CDR3. CDR3 region: CASSAHLISPYNEQFF. As DNA, the CDR3 is TGTGCCAGCAGCGCCCACCTAATCTCTCCCTACAATGAGCAGTTCTTC.

The J gene is TRBJ2-6, the V gene TRBV19; tentatively, D is TRBD2 (5 bases). CDR3 length: 15 residues. The ends were cut back, 3 bases at V and 2 bases at J, with 8 bases in the middle. CDR1 LNHDA and CDR2 SQIVND come from the germline V gene (reference sequence). The CDR3 protein is CASSITGTGANVLTF. For the CDR3, the DNA is TGTGCCAGTAGTATCACGGGGACTGGGGCCAACGTCCTGACTTTC.

The V call is TRBV7-2, the J call TRBJ2-7; 7 bases match TRBD2. Per germline, CDR1 SGHTA and CDR2 FQGNSA. With 4 bases clipped from V and 2 bases from J, the junction kept 5 bases outside the gene matches. The CDR3 totals 14 residues. The CDR3 reads CASSSSGGAYEQYF. The CDR3 DNA is TGTGCCAGCAGCTCGAGTGGGGGGGCCTACGAGCAGTACTTC.

The chain has TRBV19 and TRBJ1-1; D gene ambiguous. Germline assignment: CDR1 LNHDA and CDR2 SQIVND (reference sequence). Trimming left V 5 bases short and J 1 base short, with 5 bases between. The CDR3 is 12 amino acids. CDR3 sequence: CASSSKNTEAFF. CDR3 bases: TGTGCCAGTAGTTCAAAGAACACTGAAGCTTTCTTT.

V and J are TRBV2 and TRBJ2-2, with 13 nucleotides matching TRBD2. The length of the CDR3 is 16 residues. V lost 8 bases, J lost 8 bases, and 11 bases stayed unmatched. Germline loops: CDR1 SNHLY, CDR2 FYNNEI. The CDR3 protein is CASGLLPGLAGGELFF. DNA for the CDR3: TGTGCCAGCGGCCTCCTCCCGGGACTAGCGGGGGGGGAGCTGTTTTTT.

The chain joins TRBV5-4 to TRBJ2-7; tentative D call: TRBD2 (5 bases). The V gene's germline CDR1 is SGHNT and CDR2 YYREEE (reference sequence). The CDR3 loop spans 16 amino acids. Deletions cut 4 bases from V and 1 base from J, with 18 bases between. The CDR3 region has the DNA TGTGCCAGCAGCCGTATCTCGGGGATAAGGTCCTACGAGCAGTACTTC. Amino acid sequence: CASSRISGIRSYEQYF.

A few counts support this clone. The rearrangement joins TRBV6-1 to TRBJ2-7, with 12 positions matching TRBD2. The J segment lost 4 bases and the V segment lost 3 bases, leaving 7 bases of the junction unmatched. CDR3 length: 16 residues. Looked up from germline, CDR1 is MNHNS and CDR2 is SASEGT. CDR3 loop: CASSEASGRVRYEQYF. For the CDR3, the DNA is TGTGCCAGCAGTGAGGCTAGCGGGAGGGTAAGGTACGAGCAGTACTTC.

This clone was counted a single time. This chain links TRBV19 with TRBJ1-2; D is possibly TRBD1 (6 bases). This CDR3 is 15 amino acids long. Trimming shortened V by 5 bases and J by 3 bases, and 16 bases separated the two germline ends. Germline lookup yields CDR1 LNHDA and CDR2 SQIVND (reference sequence). This chain's CDR3 is CASSVQGDGYYGYTF. The CDR3 DNA follows: TGTGCCAGTAGTGTACAGGGAGATGGGTACTATGGCTACACCTTC.

The V gene is TRBV7-2, the J gene TRBJ1-3; TRBD1 is a possible D gene (5 bases). The CDR3 consists of 14 residues. V was pared by 5 bases and J by 2 bases, with 10 bases between. The germline V gene encodes CDR1 SGHTA and CDR2 FQGNSA. CDR3 region: CASSHGGAGNTIYF. The CDR3 coding sequence is TGTGCCAGCAGCCACGGGGGGGCTGGAAACACCATATATTTT.

V and J are TRBV6-7 and TRBJ1-1, with 8 bases matching TRBD1. TRBV6-7 qualifies as an ORF whose function is uncertain. V lost 2 bases to trimming and J lost 1 base; unmatched junction nucleotides: 6. CDR3 length: 16 residues. The CDR3 nucleotides read TGTGCCAGCAGTTACCGAATGACAGGGGAGAACACTGAAGCTTTCTTT. As protein: CASSYRMTGENTEAFF.

The rearrangement links TRBV28 to TRBJ1-6, with 9 bases identical to TRBD1. CDR1 MDHEN and CDR2 SYDVKM come from the germline V gene. The CDR3 loop spans 14 amino acids. Trimming at V came to 7 bases and at J to 7 bases, leaving 5 bases not matched to a gene. CDR3 in amino acids: CASILGTGNSPLHF. The CDR3 region has the DNA TGTGCCAGCATACTGGGGACAGGGAATTCACCCCTCCACTTT.

The chain joins TRBV6-2 or TRBV6-3 to TRBJ2-7; 8 positions match TRBD2. Germline V gives CDR1 MNHEY, CDR2 SVGEGT. The CDR3 is 15 amino acids. Trimming at V came to 2 bases and at J to 3 bases, leaving 6 bases not matched to a gene. This chain's CDR3 is CASSYESGRVYEQYF. The CDR3 DNA is TGTGCCAGCAGTTACGAGAGCGGGAGAGTCTACGAGCAGTACTTC.

The chain uses TRBV28 and TRBJ2-7; 7 bases line up with TRBD2. The CDR3 runs to 16 residues. The germline CDR1 and CDR2 sequences are MDHEN and SYDVKM. The V segment lost 7 bases and the J segment 1 base; nucleotides outside the gene matches: 13. The CDR3 DNA follows: TGTGCCAGCATAACCGCCGGGACTAAAACGTCCTACGAGCAGTACTTC. It is translated as CASITAGTKTSYEQYF.

This clone was found once. The rearrangement joins TRBV4-1 to TRBJ2-7; D possibly corresponds to TRBD1 (6 bases). CDR3 length: 17 amino acids. Trimming took off 1 base at V and 2 bases at J, with 18 bases between the two ends. The germline V gene encodes CDR1 MGHRA and CDR2 YSYEKL. The DNA for the CDR3 is TGCGCCAGCAGCCAAGTGGGCCAGGGGCGAGCCACCTACGAGCAGTACTTC. It encodes CASSQVGQGRATYEQYF.

V is TRBV28 and J is TRBJ1-4; 7 bases agree with TRBD1. The CDR3 is made up of 13 amino acids. J gave up 8 bases and V 4 bases, and 4 bases lay outside the gene matches. Germline CDR1 MDHEN, CDR2 SYDVKM. CDR3 protein: CASSSTGWEKLFF. DNA for the CDR3: TGTGCCAGCAGTTCGACAGGGTGGGAAAAACTGTTTTTT.